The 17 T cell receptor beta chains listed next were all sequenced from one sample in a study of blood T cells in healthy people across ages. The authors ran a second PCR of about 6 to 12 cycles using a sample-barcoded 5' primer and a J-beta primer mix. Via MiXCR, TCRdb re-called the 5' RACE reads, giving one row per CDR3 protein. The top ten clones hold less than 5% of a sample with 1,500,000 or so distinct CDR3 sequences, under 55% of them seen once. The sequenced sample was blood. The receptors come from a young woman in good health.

The CDR3 coding sequence is TGTGCCTGGAGTGAGGGCGATTATAGCAATCAGCCCCAGCATTTT. This gives the protein CAWSEGDYSNQPQHF. The V call is TRBV30, the J call TRBJ1-5, with D unclear. Germline loops: CDR1 GTSNPN, CDR2 SVGIG (reference sequence). This CDR3 has 15 residues. V lost 1 base and J 0 bases, leaving 10 bases between the germline ends.

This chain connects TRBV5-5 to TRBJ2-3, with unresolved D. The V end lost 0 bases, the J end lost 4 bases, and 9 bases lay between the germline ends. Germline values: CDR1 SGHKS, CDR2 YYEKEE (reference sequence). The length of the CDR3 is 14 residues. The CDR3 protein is CASSLVAYADTQYF. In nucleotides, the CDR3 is TGTGCCAGCAGCTTGGTGGCATACGCAGATACGCAGTATTTT.

The CDR3 DNA reads as TGTGCCAGCAGCCAAGTAGGGGGAGCCACCGGGGAGCTGTTTTTT. Protein sequence: CASSQVGGATGELFF. The rearrangement links TRBV4-2 to TRBJ2-2; D might be TRBD1 (6 bases). The CDR3 is made up of 15 amino acids. The V end lost 1 base, the J end lost 4 bases, and 10 bases lay between the germline ends. Germline V gene lookup returns CDR1 LGHNA and CDR2 YNFKEQ.

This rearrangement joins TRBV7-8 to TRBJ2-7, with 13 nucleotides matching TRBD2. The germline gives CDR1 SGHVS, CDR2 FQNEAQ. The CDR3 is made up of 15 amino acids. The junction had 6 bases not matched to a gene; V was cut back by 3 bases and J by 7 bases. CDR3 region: CASSFFTSGGGEQYF. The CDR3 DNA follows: TGTGCCAGCAGCTTTTTCACTAGCGGGGGGGGTGAGCAGTACTTC.

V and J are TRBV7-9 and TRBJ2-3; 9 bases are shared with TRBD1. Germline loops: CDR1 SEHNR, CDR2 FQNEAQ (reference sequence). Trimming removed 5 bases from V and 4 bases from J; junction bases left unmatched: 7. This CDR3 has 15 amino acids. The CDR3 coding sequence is TGTGCCAGCAGCATCCGGACAGGGGAAGCAGATACGCAGTATTTT. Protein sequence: CASSIRTGEADTQYF.

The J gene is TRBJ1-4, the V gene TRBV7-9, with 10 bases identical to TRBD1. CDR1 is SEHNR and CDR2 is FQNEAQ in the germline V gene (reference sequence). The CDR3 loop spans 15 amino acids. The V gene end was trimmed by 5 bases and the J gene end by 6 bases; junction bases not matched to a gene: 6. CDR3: CASSPPGQGYEKLFF. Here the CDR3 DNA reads TGTGCCAGCAGCCCACCGGGACAGGGGTATGAAAAACTGTTTTTT.

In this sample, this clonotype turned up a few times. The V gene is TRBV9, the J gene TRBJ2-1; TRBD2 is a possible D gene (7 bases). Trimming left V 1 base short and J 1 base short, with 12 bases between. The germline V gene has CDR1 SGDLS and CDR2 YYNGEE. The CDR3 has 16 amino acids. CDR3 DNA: TGTGCCAGCAGCGTAACCGGGGGGCCGTCCTACAATGAGCAGTTCTTC. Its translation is CASSVTGGPSYNEQFF.

This chain's CDR3 is CASSQVGRGQYF. The CDR3 region has the DNA TGTGCCAGCAGCCAAGTCGGGAGGGGGCAGTACTTC. This chain joins TRBV14 and TRBJ2-5, with 8 positions matching TRBD2. Looked up from germline, CDR1 is SGHDN and CDR2 is FVKESK. CDR3 length equals 12 residues. V lost 1 base to trimming and J lost 11 bases; unmatched junction nucleotides: 3.

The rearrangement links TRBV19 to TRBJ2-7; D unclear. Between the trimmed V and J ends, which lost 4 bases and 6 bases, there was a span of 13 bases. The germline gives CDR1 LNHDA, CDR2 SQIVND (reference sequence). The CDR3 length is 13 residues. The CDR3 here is CASSTRSPGEQYF. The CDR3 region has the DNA TGTGCCAGTAGTACCCGTTCCCCGGGCGAGCAGTACTTC.

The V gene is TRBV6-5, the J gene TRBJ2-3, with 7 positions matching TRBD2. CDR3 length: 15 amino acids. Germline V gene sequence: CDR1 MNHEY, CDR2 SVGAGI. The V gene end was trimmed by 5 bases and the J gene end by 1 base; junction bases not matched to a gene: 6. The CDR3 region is CASSSFRGGTDTQYF. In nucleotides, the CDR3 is TGTGCCAGCAGTAGCTTTCGGGGGGGCACAGATACGCAGTATTTT.

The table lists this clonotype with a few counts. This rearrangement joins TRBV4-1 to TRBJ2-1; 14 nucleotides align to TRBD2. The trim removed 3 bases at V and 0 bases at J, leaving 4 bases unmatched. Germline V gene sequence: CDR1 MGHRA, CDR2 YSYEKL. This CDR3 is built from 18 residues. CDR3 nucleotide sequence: TGCGCCAGCAGCCAGGGACTAGCGGGAGCCGCCTCCTACAATGAGCAGTTCTTC. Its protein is CASSQGLAGAASYNEQFF.

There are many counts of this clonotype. CDR3 DNA: TGTGCCAGCATCCTAATGGGGGACACGCAGCCCCAGCATTTT. Encoded protein: CASILMGDTQPQHF. V usage is TRBV6-1 and J usage is TRBJ1-5, with D maybe TRBD1 (6 bases). CDR3 length: 14 amino acids. Germline V lookup: CDR1 MNHNS, CDR2 SASEGT. V gave up 7 bases and J gave up 7 bases, with 17 bases separating them.

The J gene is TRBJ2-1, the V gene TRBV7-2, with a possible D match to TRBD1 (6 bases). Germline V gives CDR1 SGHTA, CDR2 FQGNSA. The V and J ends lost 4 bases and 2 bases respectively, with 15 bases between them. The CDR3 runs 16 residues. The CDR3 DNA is TGTGCCAGCAGCTCCATAGCCGGGACAACCTACAATGAGCAGTTCTTC. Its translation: CASSSIAGTTYNEQFF. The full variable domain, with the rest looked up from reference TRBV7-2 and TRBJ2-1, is GAGVSQSPSNKVTEKGKDVELRCDPISGHTALYWYRQSLGQGLEFLIYFQGNSAPDKSGLPSDRFSAERTGGSVSTLTIQRTQQEDSAVYLCASSSIAGTTYNEQFFGPGTRLTVL.

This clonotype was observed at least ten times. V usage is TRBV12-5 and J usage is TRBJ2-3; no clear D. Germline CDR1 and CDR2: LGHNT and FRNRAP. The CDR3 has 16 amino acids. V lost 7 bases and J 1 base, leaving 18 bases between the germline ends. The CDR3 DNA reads TGTGCTAGTGATCGGAGCCAGGATCCCCGCACAGATACGCAGTATTTT. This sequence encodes CASDRSQDPRTDTQYF.

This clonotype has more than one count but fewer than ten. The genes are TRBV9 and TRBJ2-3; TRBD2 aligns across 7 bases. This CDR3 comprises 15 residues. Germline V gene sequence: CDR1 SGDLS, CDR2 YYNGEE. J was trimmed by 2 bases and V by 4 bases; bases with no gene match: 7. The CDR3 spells CASSFERGLTDTQYF. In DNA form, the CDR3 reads TGTGCCAGCAGCTTCGAGCGGGGACTCACAGATACGCAGTATTTT.

The CDR3 region is CASSTVVNTEAFF. CDR3 nucleotide sequence: TGTGCCAGCAGTACCGTGGTGAACACTGAAGCTTTCTTT. This chain connects TRBV6-6 to TRBJ1-1; D is ambiguous. V lost 5 bases, J lost 0 bases, and 7 bases lay in between. Germline V gene data show CDR1 as MNHNY and CDR2 as SVGAGI (reference sequence). The CDR3 runs to 13 residues.

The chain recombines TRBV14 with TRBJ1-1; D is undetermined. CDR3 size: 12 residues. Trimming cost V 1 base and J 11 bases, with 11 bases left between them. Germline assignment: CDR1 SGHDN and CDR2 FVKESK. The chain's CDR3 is CASSQVSGNAFF. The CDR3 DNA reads TGTGCCAGCAGCCAAGTATCTGGGAATGCTTTCTTT.